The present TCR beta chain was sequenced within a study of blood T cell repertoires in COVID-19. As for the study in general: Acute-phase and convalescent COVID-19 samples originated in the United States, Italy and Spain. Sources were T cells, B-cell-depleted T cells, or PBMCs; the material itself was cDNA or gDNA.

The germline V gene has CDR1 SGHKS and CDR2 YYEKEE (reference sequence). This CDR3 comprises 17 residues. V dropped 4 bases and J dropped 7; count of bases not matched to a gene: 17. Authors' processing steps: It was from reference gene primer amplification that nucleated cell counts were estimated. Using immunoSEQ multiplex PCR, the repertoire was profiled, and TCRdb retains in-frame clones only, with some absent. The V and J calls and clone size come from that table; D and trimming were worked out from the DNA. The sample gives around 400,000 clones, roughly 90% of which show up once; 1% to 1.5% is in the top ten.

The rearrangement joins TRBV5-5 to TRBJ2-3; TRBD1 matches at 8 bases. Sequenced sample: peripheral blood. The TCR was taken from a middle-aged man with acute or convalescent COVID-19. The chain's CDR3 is CASSEKRTGLNRNTQYF. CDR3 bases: TGTGCCAGCAGCGAAAAGAGGACAGGGCTAAATAGAAATACGCAGTATTTT.